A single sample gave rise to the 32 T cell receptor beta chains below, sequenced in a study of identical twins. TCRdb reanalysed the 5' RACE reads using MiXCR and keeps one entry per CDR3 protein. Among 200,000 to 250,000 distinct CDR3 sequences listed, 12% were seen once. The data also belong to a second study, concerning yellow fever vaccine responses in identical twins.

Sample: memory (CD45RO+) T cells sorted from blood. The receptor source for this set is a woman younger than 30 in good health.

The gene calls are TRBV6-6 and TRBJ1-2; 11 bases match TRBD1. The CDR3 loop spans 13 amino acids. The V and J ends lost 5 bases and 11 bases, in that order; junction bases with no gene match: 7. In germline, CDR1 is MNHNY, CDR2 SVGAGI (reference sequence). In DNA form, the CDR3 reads TGTGCCAGCAGTCTGGGACAGGGGGTATATTACACCTTC. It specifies CASSLGQGVYYTF.

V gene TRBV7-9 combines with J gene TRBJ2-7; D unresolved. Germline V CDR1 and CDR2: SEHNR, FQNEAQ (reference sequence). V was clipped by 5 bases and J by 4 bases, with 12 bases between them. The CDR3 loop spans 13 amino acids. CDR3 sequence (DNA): TGTGCCAGCAGCCCGAAGTTTCCATACGAGCAGTACTTC. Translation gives CASSPKFPYEQYF.

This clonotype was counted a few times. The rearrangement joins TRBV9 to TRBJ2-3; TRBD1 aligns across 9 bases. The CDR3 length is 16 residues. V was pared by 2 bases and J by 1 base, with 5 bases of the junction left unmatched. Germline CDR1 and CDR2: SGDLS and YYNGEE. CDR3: CASSVLQGAGTDTQYF. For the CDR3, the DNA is TGTGCCAGCAGCGTCCTACAGGGGGCCGGCACAGATACGCAGTATTTT.

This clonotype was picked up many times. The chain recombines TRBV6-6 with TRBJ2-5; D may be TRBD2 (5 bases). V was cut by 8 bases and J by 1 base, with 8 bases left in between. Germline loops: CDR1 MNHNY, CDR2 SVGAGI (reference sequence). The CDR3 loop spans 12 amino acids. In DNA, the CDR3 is TGTGCCAGCGGAGGCGTCCAAGAGACCCAGTACTTC. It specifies CASGGVQETQYF.

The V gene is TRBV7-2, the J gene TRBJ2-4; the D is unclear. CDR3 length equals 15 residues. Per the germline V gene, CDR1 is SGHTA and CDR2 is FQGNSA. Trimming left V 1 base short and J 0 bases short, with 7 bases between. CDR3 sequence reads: CASSLDRLAKNIQYF. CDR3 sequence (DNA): TGTGCCAGCAGCTTAGACCGACTAGCCAAAAACATTCAGTACTTC.

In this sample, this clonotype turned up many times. The CDR3 nucleotides are TGCAGCGCTGGGGACGGTTACAATGAGCAGTTCTTC. The encoded protein is CSAGDGYNEQFF. This chain uses TRBV29-1 with TRBJ2-1; D may match TRBD1 or TRBD2 (5 bases each). Per the germline V gene, CDR1 is SQVTM and CDR2 is ANQGSEA. V was clipped by 7 bases and J by 4 bases, with 11 bases between them. The CDR3 is made up of 12 amino acids.

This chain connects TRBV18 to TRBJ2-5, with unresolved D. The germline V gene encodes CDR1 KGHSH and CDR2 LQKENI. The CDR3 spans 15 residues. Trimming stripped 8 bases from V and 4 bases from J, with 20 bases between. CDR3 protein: CASTFQKTITETQYF. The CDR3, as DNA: TGTGCCAGCACGTTCCAAAAGACAATAACAGAGACCCAGTACTTC. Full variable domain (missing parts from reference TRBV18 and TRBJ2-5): NAGVMQNPRHLVRRRGQEARLRCSPMKGHSHVYWYRQLPEEGLKFMVYLQKENIIDESGMPKERFSAEFPKEGPSILRIQQVVRGDSAAYFCASTFQKTITETQYFGPGTRLLVL.

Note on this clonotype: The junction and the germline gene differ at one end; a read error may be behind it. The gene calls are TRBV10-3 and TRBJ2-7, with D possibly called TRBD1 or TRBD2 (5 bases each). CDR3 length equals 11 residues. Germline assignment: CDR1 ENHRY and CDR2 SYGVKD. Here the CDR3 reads CAISESWVREF. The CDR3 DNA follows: TGTGCCATCAGTGAGTCGTGGGTCAGGGAGTTC.

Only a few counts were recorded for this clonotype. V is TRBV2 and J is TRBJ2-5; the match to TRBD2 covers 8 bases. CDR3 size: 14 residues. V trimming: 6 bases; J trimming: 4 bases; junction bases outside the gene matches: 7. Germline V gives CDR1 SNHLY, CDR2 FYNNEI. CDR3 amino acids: CASSIGLAGETQYF. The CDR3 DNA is TGTGCCAGCAGCATCGGACTAGCTGGAGAGACCCAGTACTTC.

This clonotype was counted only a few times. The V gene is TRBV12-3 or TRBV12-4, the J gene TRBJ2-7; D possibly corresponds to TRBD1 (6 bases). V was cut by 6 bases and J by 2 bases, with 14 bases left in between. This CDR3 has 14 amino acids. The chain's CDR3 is CASRDSDRPYEQYF. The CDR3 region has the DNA TGTGCCAGCAGGGACTCTGACAGGCCCTACGAGCAGTACTTC.

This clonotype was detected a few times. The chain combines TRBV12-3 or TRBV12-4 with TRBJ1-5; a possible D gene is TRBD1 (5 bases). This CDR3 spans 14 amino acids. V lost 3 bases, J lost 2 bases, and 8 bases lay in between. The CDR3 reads CASSFQQGNQPQHF. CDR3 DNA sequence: TGTGCCAGCAGTTTTCAACAGGGCAATCAGCCCCAGCATTTT.

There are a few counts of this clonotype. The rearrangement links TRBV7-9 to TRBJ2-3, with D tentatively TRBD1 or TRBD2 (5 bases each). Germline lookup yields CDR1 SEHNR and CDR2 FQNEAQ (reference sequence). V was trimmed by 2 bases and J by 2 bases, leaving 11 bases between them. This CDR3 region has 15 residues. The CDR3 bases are TGTGCCAGCAGCTTAAAGAGGGGAGACACAGATACGCAGTATTTT. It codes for CASSLKRGDTDTQYF.

The CDR3 is CSATRGRGNSYEQYF. CDR3 bases: TGCAGTGCTACCAGGGGGCGGGGTAACTCCTACGAGCAGTACTTC. The rearrangement joins TRBV20-1 to TRBJ2-7; TRBD1 agrees at 8 bases. V lost 4 bases to trimming and J lost 0 bases; unmatched junction nucleotides: 8. The germline gives CDR1 DFQATT, CDR2 SNEGSKA (reference sequence). The CDR3 runs to 15 residues.

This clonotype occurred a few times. The CDR3 DNA sequence: TGTGCCAGCAGGCGAGGAGGGAAAGACACTGAAGCTTTCTTT. The encoded protein is CASRRGGKDTEAFF. The V gene is TRBV11-2, the J gene TRBJ1-1; D not certain. Trimming took off 6 bases at V and 3 bases at J, with 14 bases between the two ends. The CDR3 consists of 14 residues. In germline, CDR1 is SGHAT, CDR2 FQNNGV.

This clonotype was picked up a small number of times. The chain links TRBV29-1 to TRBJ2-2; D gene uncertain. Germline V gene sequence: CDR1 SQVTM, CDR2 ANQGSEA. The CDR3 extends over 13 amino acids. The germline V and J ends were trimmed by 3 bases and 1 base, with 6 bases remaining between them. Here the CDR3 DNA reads TGCAGCGTTGACAGACAGAACACCGGGGAGCTGTTTTTT. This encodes CSVDRQNTGELFF.

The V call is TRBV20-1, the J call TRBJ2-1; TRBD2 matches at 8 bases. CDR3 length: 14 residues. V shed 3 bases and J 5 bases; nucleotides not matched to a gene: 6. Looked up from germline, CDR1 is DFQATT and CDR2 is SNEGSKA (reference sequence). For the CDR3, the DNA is TGCAGTGCTAGCGGGGGGGTATCCCACAATGAGCAGTTCTTC. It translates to CSASGGVSHNEQFF.

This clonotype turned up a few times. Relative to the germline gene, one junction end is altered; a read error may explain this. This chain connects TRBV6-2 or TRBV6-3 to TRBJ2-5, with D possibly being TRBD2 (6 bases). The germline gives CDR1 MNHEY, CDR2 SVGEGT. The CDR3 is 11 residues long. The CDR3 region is CASSYNERVVF. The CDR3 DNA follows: TGTGCCAGCAGTTACAACGAGCGGGTAGTATTC.

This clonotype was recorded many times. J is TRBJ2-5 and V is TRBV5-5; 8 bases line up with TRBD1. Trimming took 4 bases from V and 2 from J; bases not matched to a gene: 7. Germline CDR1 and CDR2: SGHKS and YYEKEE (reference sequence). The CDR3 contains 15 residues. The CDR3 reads CASSPGQGVQETQYF. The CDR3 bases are TGTGCCAGCAGCCCCGGACAGGGAGTTCAAGAGACCCAGTACTTC.

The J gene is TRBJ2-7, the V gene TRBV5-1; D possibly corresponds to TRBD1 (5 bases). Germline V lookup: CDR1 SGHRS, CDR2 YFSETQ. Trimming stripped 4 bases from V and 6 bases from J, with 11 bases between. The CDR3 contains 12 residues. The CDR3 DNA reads TGCGCCAGCAGCCCAGTGGGGCCCGAGCAGTACTTC. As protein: CASSPVGPEQYF.

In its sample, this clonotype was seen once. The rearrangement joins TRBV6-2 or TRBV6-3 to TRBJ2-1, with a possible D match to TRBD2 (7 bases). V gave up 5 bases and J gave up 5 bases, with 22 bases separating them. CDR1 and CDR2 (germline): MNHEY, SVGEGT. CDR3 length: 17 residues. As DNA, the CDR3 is TGTGCCAGCAGTAGAGCCGTAGGGGGGGTTTTAAACAATGAGCAGTTCTTC. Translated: CASSRAVGGVLNNEQFF.

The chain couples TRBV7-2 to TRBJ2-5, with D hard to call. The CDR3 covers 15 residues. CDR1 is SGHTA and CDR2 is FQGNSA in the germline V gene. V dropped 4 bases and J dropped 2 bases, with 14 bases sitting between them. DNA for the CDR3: TGTGCCAGCAGCTCAGACGGCGACGTTCAAGAGACCCAGTACTTC. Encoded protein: CASSSDGDVQETQYF.

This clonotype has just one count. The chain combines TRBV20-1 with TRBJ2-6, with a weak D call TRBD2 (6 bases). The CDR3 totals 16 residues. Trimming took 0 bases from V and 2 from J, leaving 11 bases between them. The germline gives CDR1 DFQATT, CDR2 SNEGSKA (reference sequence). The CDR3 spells CSARETRGTGANVLTF. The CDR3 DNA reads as TGCAGTGCTAGAGAGACCCGGGGGACTGGGGCCAACGTCCTGACTTTC.

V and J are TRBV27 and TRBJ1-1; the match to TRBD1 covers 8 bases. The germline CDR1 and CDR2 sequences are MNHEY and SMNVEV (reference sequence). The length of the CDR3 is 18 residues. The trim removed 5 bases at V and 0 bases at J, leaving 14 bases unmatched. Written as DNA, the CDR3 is TGTGCCAGCAGTAAGGAATTGACAGGGGTTGTTATGAACACTGAAGCTTTCTTT. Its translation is CASSKELTGVVMNTEAFF.

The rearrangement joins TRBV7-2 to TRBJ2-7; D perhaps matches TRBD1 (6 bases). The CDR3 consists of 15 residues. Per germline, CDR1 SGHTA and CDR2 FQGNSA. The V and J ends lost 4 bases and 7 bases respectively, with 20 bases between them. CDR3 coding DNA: TGTGCCAGCAGCTCATCTCCAGGGGCCTTCGCGGAGCAGTACTTC. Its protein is CASSSSPGAFAEQYF.

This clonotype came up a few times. CDR3 loop: CSARDRRRVETQYF. In DNA form, the CDR3 reads TGCAGTGCTAGAGACAGGAGAAGAGTAGAGACCCAGTACTTC. This rearrangement joins TRBV20-1 to TRBJ2-5, with D uncertain. Germline assignment: CDR1 DFQATT and CDR2 SNEGSKA (reference sequence). Trimming took 0 bases from V and 4 from J, leaving 12 bases between them. The CDR3 spans 14 residues.

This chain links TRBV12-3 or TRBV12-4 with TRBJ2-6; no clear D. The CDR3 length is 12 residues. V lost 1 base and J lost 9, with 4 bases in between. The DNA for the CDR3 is TGTGCCAGCAGTTTAGGCCGCAACGTCCTGACTTTC. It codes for CASSLGRNVLTF.

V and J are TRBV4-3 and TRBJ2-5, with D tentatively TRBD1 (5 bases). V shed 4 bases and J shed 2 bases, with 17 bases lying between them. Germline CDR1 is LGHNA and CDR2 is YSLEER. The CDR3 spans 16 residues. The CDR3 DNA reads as TGCGCCAGCAGCCCTTACACTACAGGCTCTCAAGAGACCCAGTACTTC. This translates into CASSPYTTGSQETQYF.

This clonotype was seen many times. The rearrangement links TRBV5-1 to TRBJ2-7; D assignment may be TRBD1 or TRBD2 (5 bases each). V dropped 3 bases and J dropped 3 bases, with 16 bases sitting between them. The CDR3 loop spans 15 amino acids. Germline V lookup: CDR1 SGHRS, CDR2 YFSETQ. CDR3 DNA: TGCGCCAGCAGCTCGAACTCCGGGACCTACTACGAGCAGTACTTC. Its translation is CASSSNSGTYYEQYF.

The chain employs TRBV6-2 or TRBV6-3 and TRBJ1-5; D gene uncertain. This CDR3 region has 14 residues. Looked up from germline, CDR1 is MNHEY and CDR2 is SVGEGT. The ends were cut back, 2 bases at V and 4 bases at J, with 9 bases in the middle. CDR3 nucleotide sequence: TGTGCCAGCAGTTACGGCGAGATTAATCAGCCCCAGCATTTT. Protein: CASSYGEINQPQHF.

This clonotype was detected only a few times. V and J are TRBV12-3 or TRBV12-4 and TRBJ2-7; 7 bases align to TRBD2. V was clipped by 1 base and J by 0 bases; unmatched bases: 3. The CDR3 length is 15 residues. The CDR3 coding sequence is TGTGCCAGCAGTTTAGGAGCGGGGAGCTCCTACGAGCAGTACTTC. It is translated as CASSLGAGSSYEQYF.

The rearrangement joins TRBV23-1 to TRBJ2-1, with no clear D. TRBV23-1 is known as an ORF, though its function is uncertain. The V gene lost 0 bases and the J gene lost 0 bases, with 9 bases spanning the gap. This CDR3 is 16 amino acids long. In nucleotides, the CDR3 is TGCGCCAGCAGTCAATCTCAAGCGAACTCCTACAATGAGCAGTTCTTC. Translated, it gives CASSQSQANSYNEQFF.

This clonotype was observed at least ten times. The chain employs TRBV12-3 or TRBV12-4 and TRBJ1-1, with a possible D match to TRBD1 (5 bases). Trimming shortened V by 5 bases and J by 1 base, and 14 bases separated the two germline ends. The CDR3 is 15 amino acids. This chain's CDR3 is CASSPRAGPNTEAFF. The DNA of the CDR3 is TGTGCCAGCAGTCCCCGGGCAGGGCCGAACACTGAAGCTTTCTTT.